These T cell receptor beta chains were read from a single sample in a study of blood T cell repertoires in COVID-19. TCRdb's table, derived via immunoSEQ multiplex PCR, lists solely in-frame clones and lacks some. The sample yields more than 250,000 clones, 88% seen once. Sequencing used peripheral blood. These TCRs come from a woman aged 25 to 45 with COVID-19, enrolled during active disease. Each CDR3 is given with its conserved first and last residue. A D gene is named only where the DNA matches it firmly. Expanded clones get a size class; other rows say once, few or many, or leave the size out.

J gene | clone size | D gene | V gene | CDR3 DNA | CDR3 protein
TRBJ1-2 | NA | TRBD1 | TRBV11-2 | TGTGCCAGCAGGTCCGGGACAGGGAAATCTAACTATGGCTACACCTTC | CASRSGTGKSNYGYTF
TRBJ1-1 | NA | NA | TRBV3-1/TRBV3-2 | TGTGCCAGCAGCCAAGTAGGGGACACTGAAGCTTTCTTT | CASSQVGDTEAFF
TRBJ1-5 | once | NA | TRBV7-2 | TGTGCCAGCAGCTTAGTGCCCAGGGTATACAATCAGCCCCAGCATTTT | CASSLVPRVYNQPQHF
TRBJ2-2 | NA | TRBD1 | TRBV19 | TGTGCCAGTTACTTCGGGACAGGCTACACCGGGGAGCTGTTTTTT | CASYFGTGYTGELFF
TRBJ1-5 | NA | NA | TRBV7-2 | TGTGCCAGCAGCTTATCGGCACAGCGCAATCAGCCCCAGCATTTT | CASSLSAQRNQPQHF
TRBJ1-5 | NA | TRBD1 | TRBV4-1 | TGCGCCAGCAGCGCACAGGGGCATAGCAATCAGCCCCAGCATTTT | CASSAQGHSNQPQHF
TRBJ1-3 | NA | NA | TRBV28 | TGTGCCAGCAGGCCTTCAATAGGACAGGGAAACACCATATATTTT | CASRPSIGQGNTIYF
TRBJ1-5 | NA | NA | TRBV19 | TGTGCCAGTAGTTTGGGGCTAAGTCAGCCCCAGCATTTT | CASSLGLSQPQHF
TRBJ1-2 | NA | NA | TRBV2 | TGTGCCAGCAGTGAAGCCCGACAGTATGGCTACACCTTC | CASSEARQYGYTF
TRBJ2-5 | NA | NA | TRBV20-1 | TGCAGTGCTAGTCGGACTTCTTTCCAAGAGACCCAGTACTTC | CSASRTSFQETQYF
TRBJ2-1 | NA | TRBD2 | TRBV25-1 | TGTGCCAGCAGTGCTACTAGCGGGGGGCCAAGATACAATGAGCAGTTCTTC | CASSATSGGPRYNEQFF
TRBJ2-1 | NA | NA | TRBV5-1 | TGCGCCAGCAGCCCTTTACACAAGTACAATGAGCAGTTCTTC | CASSPLHKYNEQFF
TRBJ2-7 | NA | TRBD2 | TRBV20-1 | TGCAGTGCCGGAGGGAGGGCCGAGCAGTACTTC | CSAGGRAEQYF
TRBJ1-1 | once | NA | TRBV28 | TGTGCCAGCAGTTTAGAGGCAGTCACTGAAGCTTTCTTT | CASSLEAVTEAFF
TRBJ1-4 | NA | NA | TRBV5-6 | TGTGCCAGCAGTTCGGCGAGGTCAGGGGTTGGTGAAAAACTGTTTTTT | CASSSARSGVGEKLFF
TRBJ1-2 | NA | TRBD1 | TRBV5-4 | TGTGCCAGCAGCTTTACAGGGGGCAGGGATGGCTACACCTTC | CASSFTGGRDGYTF
TRBJ2-2 | NA | NA | TRBV5-6 | TGTGCCAGCAGCTCCCGCCGCACAGATACCGGGGAGCTGTTTTTT | CASSSRRTDTGELFF
TRBJ2-3 | NA | TRBD2 | TRBV9 | TGTGCCAGCAGCGTAGTTCCTAGCGGGGGCACAGATACGCAGTATTTT | CASSVVPSGGTDTQYF
TRBJ2-2 | once | TRBD2 | TRBV5-5 | TGTGCCAGCGGACTAGCGGGGGGGCCCGGGGAGCTGTTTTTT | CASGLAGGPGELFF
TRBJ2-3 | NA | TRBD1 | TRBV6-4 | TGTGCCAGCAGTGAAGGACAGGGGGCAGGAGATACGCAGTATTTT | CASSEGQGAGDTQYF
TRBJ1-5 | NA | TRBD1 | TRBV28 | TGTGCCAGCAGTGGCGGAGGGACAGGGCATCAGCCCCAGCATTTT | CASSGGGTGHQPQHF
TRBJ1-2 | NA | NA | TRBV19 | TGTGCCAGTAGTCCGGCAGGGACTAACTATGGCTACACCTTC | CASSPAGTNYGYTF
TRBJ1-2 | NA | TRBD1 | TRBV7-9 | TGTGCCAGCAGCCCAACGGGCTGGACAGGAGCCCCTGGCTATGGCTACACCTTC | CASSPTGWTGAPGYGYTF
TRBJ2-2 | NA | TRBD1 | TRBV5-8 | TGTGCCAGCAGGGGACAGCTCTCCGGGGAGCTGTTTTTT | CASRGQLSGELFF
TRBJ1-6 | NA | NA | TRBV27 | TGTGCCAGCAGTTTATCCCCGGGTTGGTCACCCCTCCACTTT | CASSLSPGWSPLHF
TRBJ1-1 | NA | NA | TRBV19 | TGTGCCAGTACCCCTGGCGGGGGGAACACTGAAGCTTTCTTT | CASTPGGGNTEAFF
TRBJ1-4 | few | NA | TRBV9 | TGTGCCAGCAGCCCTCGCCCGAGTGCAACTAATGAAAAACTGTTTTTT | CASSPRPSATNEKLFF
TRBJ2-7 | NA | NA | TRBV4-2 | TGTGCCAGCAGCCAAGTCCATCCGGCTAGCCTCTCCTACGAGCAGTACTTC | CASSQVHPASLSYEQYF
TRBJ1-5 | NA | TRBD1 | TRBV7-8 | TGTGCCAGCAGCCGGGACAGTCCCCTGGGGCAGCCCCAGCATTTT | CASSRDSPLGQPQHF
TRBJ1-6 | NA | TRBD1 | TRBV7-8 | TGTGCCAGCAGCCCCTGGGACAGAGTGGGGTATAATTCACCCCTCCACTTT | CASSPWDRVGYNSPLHF
TRBJ2-6 | NA | NA | TRBV2 | TGTGCCAGCACCCTCCTATCAGGGATCTCTGGGGCCAACGTCCTGACTTTC | CASTLLSGISGANVLTF
TRBJ2-3 | once | TRBD1 | TRBV5-6 | TGTGCCAGCAGCTTTGACGTTACAGGGGCAACAGATACGCAGTATTTT | CASSFDVTGATDTQYF
TRBJ1-2 | NA | TRBD1 | TRBV12-3/TRBV12-4 | TGTGCCAGCGCTGGACAGGGAATCTATGGCTACACCTTC | CASAGQGIYGYTF
TRBJ1-5 | NA | NA | TRBV28 | TGTGCCAGCAGTTTATCCACAGCCCGTAGCAATCAGCCCCAGCATTTT | CASSLSTARSNQPQHF
TRBJ2-7 | NA | TRBD1 | TRBV6-7 | TGTGCCAGCAGCCGGGACAGGGCAAAGGAGCAGTACTTC | CASSRDRAKEQYF
TRBJ1-1 | NA | TRBD1 | TRBV6-5 | TGTGCCAGCAGTAACCGGGACAGGGGGTCCACTGAAGCTTTCTTT | CASSNRDRGSTEAFF
TRBJ2-2 | NA | NA | TRBV9 | TGTGCCAGCAGCGAGAGAAACAGGGTGACCCTTCCCGGTGGGCTGTTTTTT | CASSERNRVTLPGGLFF
TRBJ2-1 | NA | TRBD1 | TRBV7-7 | TGTGCCAGCAGCCTGACAGGGTCTGTTGAGCAGTTCTTC | CASSLTGSVEQFF
TRBJ1-3 | NA | NA | TRBV19 | TGTGCCAGTAGTCCTCGCCCGACTAATTTTTTCTCTGGAAACACCATATATTTT | CASSPRPTNFFSGNTIYF
TRBJ2-5 | few | NA | TRBV3-1/TRBV3-2 | TGTGCCAGCAGCCAAGATGGGACTTCCGTAGAGACCCAGTACTTC | CASSQDGTSVETQYF
TRBJ1-2 | NA | NA | TRBV7-9 | TGTGCCAGCAGCTCCCAACAGGGACCATATAACTATGGCTACACCTTC | CASSSQQGPYNYGYTF
TRBJ2-5 | NA | NA | TRBV4-2 | TGTGCCAGCAGCCAAGATCCCGACGGGAAAGACCAAGAGACCCAGTACTTC | CASSQDPDGKDQETQYF
TRBJ2-2 | NA | TRBD2 | TRBV10-2 | TGCGCCAGTTCCCTAGCGGGGGGGCCGGGGACCGGGGAGCTGTTTTTT | CASSLAGGPGTGELFF
TRBJ1-6 | NA | TRBD1 | TRBV6-5 | TGTGCCAGCAGGAGGACAGGGGGATCACCCCTCCACTTT | CASRRTGGSPLHF
TRBJ1-4 | NA | TRBD1 | TRBV6-1 | TGTGCCAGCAGTGACAGGGGGTTCGGTGAAAAACTGTTTTTT | CASSDRGFGEKLFF